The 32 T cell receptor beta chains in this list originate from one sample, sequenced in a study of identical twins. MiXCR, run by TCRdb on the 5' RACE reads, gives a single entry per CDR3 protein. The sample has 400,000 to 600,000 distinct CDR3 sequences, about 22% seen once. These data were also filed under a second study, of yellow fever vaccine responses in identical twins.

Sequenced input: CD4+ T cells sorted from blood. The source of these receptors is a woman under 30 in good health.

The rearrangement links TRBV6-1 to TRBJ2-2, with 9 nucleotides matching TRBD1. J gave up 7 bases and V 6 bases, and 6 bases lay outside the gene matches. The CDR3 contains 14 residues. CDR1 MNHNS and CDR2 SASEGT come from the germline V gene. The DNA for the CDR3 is TGTGCCAGCAGGGGACAGGGTTTCAGCGGGGAGCTGTTTTTT. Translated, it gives CASRGQGFSGELFF.

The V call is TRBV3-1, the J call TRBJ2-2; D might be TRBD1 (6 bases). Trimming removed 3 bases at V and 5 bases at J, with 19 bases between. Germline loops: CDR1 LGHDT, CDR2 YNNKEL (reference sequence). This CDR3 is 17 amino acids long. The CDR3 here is CASSQTPGTRGTGELFF. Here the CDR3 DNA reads TGTGCCAGCAGCCAGACTCCCGGGACAAGAGGTACCGGGGAGCTGTTTTTT.

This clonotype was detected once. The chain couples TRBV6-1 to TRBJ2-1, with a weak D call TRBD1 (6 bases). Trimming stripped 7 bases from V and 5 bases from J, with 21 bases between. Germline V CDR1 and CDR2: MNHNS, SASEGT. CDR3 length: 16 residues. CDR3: CASTFRGRGYDNEQFF. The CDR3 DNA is TGTGCCAGCACCTTCAGGGGAAGGGGATACGACAATGAGCAGTTCTTC.

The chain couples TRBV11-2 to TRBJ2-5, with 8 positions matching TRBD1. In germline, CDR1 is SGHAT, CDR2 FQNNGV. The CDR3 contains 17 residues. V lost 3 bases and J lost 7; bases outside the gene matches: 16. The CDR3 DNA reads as TGTGCCAGCAGCTTTTTGGCCGGTGGACAGGGCGAATGGACCCAGTACTTC. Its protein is CASSFLAGGQGEWTQYF.

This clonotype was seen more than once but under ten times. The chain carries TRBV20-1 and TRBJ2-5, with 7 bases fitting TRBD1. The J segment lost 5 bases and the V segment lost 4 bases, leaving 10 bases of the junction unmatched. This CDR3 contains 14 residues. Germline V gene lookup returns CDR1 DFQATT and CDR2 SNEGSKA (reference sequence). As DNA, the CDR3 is TGCAGTGCTACCCGGGACAGCTCTGGCGAGACCCAGTACTTC. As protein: CSATRDSSGETQYF.

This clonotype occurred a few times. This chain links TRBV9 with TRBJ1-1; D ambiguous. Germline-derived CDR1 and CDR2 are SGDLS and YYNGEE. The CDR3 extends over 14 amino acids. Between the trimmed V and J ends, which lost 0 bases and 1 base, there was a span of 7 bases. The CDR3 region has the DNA TGTGCCAGCAGCGTAGACCAGACGAACACTGAAGCTTTCTTT. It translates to CASSVDQTNTEAFF.

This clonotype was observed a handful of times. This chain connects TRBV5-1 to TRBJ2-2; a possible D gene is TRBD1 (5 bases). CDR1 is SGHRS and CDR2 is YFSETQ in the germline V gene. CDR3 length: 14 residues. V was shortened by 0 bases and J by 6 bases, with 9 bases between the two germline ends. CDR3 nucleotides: TGCGCCAGCAGCTTGGAAGGGGATCCCGGGGAGCTGTTTTTT. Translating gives CASSLEGDPGELFF.

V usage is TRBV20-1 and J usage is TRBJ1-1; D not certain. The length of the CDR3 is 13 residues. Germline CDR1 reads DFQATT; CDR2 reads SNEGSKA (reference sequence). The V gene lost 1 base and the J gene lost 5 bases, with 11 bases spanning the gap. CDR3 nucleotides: TGCAGTGCTAGAGGGTCGGTGGTTACTGAAGCTTTCTTT. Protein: CSARGSVVTEAFF.

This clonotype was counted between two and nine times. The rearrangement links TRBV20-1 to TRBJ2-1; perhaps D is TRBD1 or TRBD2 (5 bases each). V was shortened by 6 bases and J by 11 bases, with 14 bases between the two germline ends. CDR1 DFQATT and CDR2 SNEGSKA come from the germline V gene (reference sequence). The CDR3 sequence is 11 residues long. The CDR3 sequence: CSATNGTQQFF. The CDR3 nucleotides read TGCAGTGCCACAAACGGGACCCAGCAGTTCTTC.

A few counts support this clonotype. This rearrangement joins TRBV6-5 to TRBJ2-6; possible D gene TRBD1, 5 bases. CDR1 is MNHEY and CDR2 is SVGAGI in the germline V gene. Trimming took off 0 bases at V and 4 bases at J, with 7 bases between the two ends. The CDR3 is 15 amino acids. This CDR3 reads CASSYSGAGANVLTF. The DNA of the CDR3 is TGTGCCAGCAGTTACTCAGGGGCAGGGGCCAACGTCCTGACTTTC.

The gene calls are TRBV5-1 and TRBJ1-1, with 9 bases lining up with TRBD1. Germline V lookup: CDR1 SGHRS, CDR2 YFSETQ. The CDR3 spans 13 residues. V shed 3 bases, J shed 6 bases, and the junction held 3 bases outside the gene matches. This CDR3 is CASSSGQGPEAFF. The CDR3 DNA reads TGCGCCAGCAGCTCAGGACAGGGGCCTGAAGCTTTCTTT.

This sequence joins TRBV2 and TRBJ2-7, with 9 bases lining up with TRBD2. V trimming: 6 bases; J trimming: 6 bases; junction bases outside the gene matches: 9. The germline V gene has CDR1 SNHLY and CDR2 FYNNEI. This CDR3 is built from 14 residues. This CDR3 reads CASRGTSSTLEQYV. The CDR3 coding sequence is TGTGCCAGCAGGGGGACTAGCAGTACTCTCGAGCAGTACGTC.

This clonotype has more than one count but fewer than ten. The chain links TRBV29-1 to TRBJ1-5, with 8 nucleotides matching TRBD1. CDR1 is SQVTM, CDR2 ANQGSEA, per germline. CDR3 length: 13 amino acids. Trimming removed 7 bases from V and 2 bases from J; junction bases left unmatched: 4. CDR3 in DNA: TGCAGCGCAGGGACAGGAGGCAATCAGCCCCAGCATTTT. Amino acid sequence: CSAGTGGNQPQHF.

The CDR3 reads CATLASVRGELFF. CDR3 DNA sequence: TGTGCCACCCTGGCTAGCGTTCGCGGGGAGCTGTTTTTT. The V and J genes are TRBV19 and TRBJ2-2; a weak D match, TRBD2 (6 bases). The CDR3 totals 13 residues. Per germline, CDR1 LNHDA and CDR2 SQIVND (reference sequence). Between the trimmed V and J ends, which lost 10 bases and 7 bases, there was a span of 16 bases.

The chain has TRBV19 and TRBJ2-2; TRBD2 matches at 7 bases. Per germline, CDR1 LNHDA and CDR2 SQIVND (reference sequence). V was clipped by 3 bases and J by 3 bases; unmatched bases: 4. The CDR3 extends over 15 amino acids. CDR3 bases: TGTGCCAGTAGTATCCCGGCGGGAGACACCGGGGAGCTGTTTTTT. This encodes CASSIPAGDTGELFF.

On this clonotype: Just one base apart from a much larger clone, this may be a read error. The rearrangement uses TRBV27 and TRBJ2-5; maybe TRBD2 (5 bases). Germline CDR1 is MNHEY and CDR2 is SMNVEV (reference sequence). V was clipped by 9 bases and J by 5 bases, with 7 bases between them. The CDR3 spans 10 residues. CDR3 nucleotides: TGTGCCAGAAGAGGGGAGACCCAGTACTTC. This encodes CARRGETQYF.

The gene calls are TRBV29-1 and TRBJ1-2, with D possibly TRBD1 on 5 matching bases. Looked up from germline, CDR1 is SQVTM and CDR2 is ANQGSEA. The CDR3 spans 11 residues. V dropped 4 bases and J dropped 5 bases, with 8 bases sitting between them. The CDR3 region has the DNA TGCAGCGTTGTCAGGGAGTATGGCTACACCTTC. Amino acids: CSVVREYGYTF.

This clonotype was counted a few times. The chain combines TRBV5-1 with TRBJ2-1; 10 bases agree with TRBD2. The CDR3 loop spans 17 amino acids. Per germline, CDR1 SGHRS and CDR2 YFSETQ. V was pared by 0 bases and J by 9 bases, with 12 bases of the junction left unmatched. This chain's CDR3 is CASSLGPQAGGLSEQFF. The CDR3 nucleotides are TGCGCCAGCAGCTTGGGGCCCCAAGCGGGGGGGCTTTCTGAGCAGTTCTTC. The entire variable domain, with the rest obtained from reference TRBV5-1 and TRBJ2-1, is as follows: KAGVTQTPRYLIKTRGQQVTLSCSPISGHRSVSWYQQTPGQGLQFLFEYFSETQRNKGNFPGRFSGRQFSNSRSEMNVSTLELGDSALYLCASSLGPQAGGLSEQFFGPGTRLTVL.

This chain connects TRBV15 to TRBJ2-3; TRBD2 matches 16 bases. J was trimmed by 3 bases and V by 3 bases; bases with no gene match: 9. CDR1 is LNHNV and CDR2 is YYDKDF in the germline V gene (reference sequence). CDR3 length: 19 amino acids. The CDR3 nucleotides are TGTGCCACCAGCAGGAGGGGACTAGCGGGAGGGCTTGGGACAGATACGCAGTATTTT. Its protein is CATSRRGLAGGLGTDTQYF.

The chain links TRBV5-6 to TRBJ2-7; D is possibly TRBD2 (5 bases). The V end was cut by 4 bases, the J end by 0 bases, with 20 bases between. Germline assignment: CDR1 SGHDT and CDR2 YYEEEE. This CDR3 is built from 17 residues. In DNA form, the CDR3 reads TGTGCCAGCAGCGGACGGGGTCCGGGGATGGTCTCCTACGAGCAGTACGTC. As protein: CASSGRGPGMVSYEQYV.

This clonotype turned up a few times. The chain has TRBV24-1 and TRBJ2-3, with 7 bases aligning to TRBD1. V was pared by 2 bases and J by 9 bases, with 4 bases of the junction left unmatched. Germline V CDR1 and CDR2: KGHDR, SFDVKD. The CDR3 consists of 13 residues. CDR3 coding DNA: TGTGCCACCAGTGATTCAGGGGGACGCACGCAGTATTTT. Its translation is CATSDSGGRTQYF.

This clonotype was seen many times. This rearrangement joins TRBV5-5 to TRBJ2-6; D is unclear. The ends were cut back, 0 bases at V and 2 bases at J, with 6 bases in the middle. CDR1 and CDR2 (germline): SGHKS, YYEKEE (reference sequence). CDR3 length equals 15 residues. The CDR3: CASSLEGTGANVLTF. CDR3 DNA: TGTGCCAGCAGCTTGGAAGGGACTGGGGCCAACGTCCTGACTTTC.

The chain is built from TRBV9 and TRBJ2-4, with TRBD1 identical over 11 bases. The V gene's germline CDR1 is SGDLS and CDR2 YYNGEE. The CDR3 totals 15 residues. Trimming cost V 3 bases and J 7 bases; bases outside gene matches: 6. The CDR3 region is CASSGGQGVSNIQYF. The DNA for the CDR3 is TGTGCCAGCAGCGGGGGACAGGGGGTTTCGAACATTCAGTACTTC.

The CDR3 DNA reads as TGCAGTGCTCCCGGTGTCGGAGGGGTAGAGCAGTTCTTC. Translation: CSAPGVGGVEQFF. V gene TRBV20-1 combines with J gene TRBJ2-1; D is possibly TRBD2 (6 bases). Germline CDR1 is DFQATT and CDR2 is SNEGSKA (reference sequence). V was trimmed by 5 bases and J by 10 bases, leaving 18 bases between them. This CDR3 is 13 amino acids long.

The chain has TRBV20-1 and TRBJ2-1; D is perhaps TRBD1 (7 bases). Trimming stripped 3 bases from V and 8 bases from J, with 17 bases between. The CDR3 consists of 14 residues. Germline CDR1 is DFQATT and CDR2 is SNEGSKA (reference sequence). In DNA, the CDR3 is TGCAGTGCTAGTAGGGGAACAGGGGAGGATGAGCAGTTCTTC. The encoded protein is CSASRGTGEDEQFF.

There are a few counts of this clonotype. CDR3 protein: CASGLFRDSSGNQPQHF. The CDR3 DNA sequence: TGTGCTAGTGGTTTGTTTAGGGACAGCAGTGGCAATCAGCCCCAGCATTTT. This sequence joins TRBV12-5 and TRBJ1-5; TRBD1 agrees at 7 bases. V shed 2 bases, J shed 2 bases, and the junction held 9 bases outside the gene matches. Germline-derived CDR1 and CDR2 are LGHNT and FRNRAP. The CDR3 is 17 amino acids.

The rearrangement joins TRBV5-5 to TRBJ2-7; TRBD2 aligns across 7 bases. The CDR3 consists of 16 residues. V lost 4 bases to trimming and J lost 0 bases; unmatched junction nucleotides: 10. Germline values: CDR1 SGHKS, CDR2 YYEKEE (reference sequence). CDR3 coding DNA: TGTGCCAGCAGCCTAACCCCCTGGGGGGGCTCCTACGAGCAGTACTTC. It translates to CASSLTPWGGSYEQYF.

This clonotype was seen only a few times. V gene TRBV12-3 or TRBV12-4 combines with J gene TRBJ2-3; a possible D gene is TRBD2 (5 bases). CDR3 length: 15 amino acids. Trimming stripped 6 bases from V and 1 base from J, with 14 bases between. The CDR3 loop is CASSLGQAGTDTQYF. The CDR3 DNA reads TGTGCCAGCAGCCTTGGGCAAGCGGGCACAGATACGCAGTATTTT.

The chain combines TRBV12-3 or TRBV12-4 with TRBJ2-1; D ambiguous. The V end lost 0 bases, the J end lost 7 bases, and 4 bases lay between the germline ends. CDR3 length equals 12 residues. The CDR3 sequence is CASSLAKNEQFF. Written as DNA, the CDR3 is TGTGCCAGCAGTTTAGCCAAAAATGAGCAGTTCTTC.

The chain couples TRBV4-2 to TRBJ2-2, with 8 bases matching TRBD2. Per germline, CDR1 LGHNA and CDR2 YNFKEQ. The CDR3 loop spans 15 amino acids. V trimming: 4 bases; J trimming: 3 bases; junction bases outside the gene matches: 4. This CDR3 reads CASSLRAGDTGELFF. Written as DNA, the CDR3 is TGTGCCAGCAGCCTCAGAGCGGGAGACACCGGGGAGCTGTTTTTT.

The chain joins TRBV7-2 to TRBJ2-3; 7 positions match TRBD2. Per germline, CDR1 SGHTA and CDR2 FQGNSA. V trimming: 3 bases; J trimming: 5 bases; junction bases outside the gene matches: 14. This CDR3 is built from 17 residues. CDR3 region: CASSFYTASGARDTQYF. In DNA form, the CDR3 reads TGTGCCAGCAGCTTTTATACGGCGAGCGGGGCGAGAGATACGCAGTATTTT.

CDR3 in amino acids: CASSPRTGDYGYTF. The CDR3 nucleotides are TGTGCCAGCTCACCACGTACAGGGGACTATGGCTACACCTTC. The V gene is TRBV18, the J gene TRBJ1-2, with 7 bases aligning to TRBD1. The CDR3 is made up of 14 amino acids. The germline V gene encodes CDR1 KGHSH and CDR2 LQKENI. V lost 1 base, J lost 3 bases, and 2 bases stayed unmatched. Full variable domain (remainder filled in from reference TRBV18 and TRBJ1-2): NAGVMQNPRHLVRRRGQEARLRCSPMKGHSHVYWYRQLPEEGLKFMVYLQKENIIDESGMPKERFSAEFPKEGPSILRIQQVVRGDSAAYFCASSPRTGDYGYTFGSGTRLTVV.